This T cell receptor (beta chain) was sequenced in a study of shared clonotypes between healthy human individuals. Study context: Ranging from 18 to 49 in age, donors were two women and a few men. Study outcomes and limitations: Larger estimated richness was generally recorded for naive subsets relative to memory subsets.

The investigators split CD4+ cells into a CD45RA+ naive subset and a CD45RA-negative memory subset. This clone showed up just a few times. The antigen is not known. Libraries were prepared by immunoSEQ multiplex PCR; TCRdb keeps only in-frame clonotypes and omits some of them. The table shows about a million clones, with around three quarters occurring only once. The CDR3 runs 15 residues. The V gene lost 1 base and the J gene lost 1 base, with 9 bases spanning the gap. Germline-derived CDR1 and CDR2 are SGHDT and YYEEEE. The chain links TRBV5-6 to TRBJ1-3, with D perhaps TRBD1 (5 bases). The receptor's source is a young man in good health. Some clones in this sample may be carry-over from other donors' samples. Sequencing was done on a sample of memory CD4+ T cells from PBMCs. Noted subset: CD45RA-negative fraction. The CDR3 DNA reads as TGTGCCAGCAGCTTGTGGGGGATATCTGGAAACACCATATATTTT. This sequence encodes CASSLWGISGNTIYF. The full variable domain, rest sourced from reference TRBV5-6 and TRBJ1-3, is DAGVTQSPTHLIKTRGQQVTLRCSPKSGHDTVSWYQQALGQGPQFIFQYYEEEERQRGNFPDRFSGHQFPNYSSELNVNALLLGDSALYLCASSLWGISGNTIYFGEGSWLTVV.